The subject of this entry is one T cell receptor (beta chain). Antigen: not known. PCR amplification relied on 60 Vbeta primers (plus 13 Jbeta primers). As processed by the authors: There were around 80 million unique TCR beta chains by a later count, and some 12 million of them were shared. The repertoire was sequenced with immunoSEQ multiplex PCR; TCRdb's copy has only in-frame clones and lacks some. For V, J and clone size, that table is used; D and trimming come from the DNA. The specimen's table records roughly 64,000 clones. The data derive from a study of cytomegalovirus exposure and HLA in healthy donors. Study as a whole: HLA-typed donors were the source of some 80 million unique TCRs, which an early data release held. Of the donors genotyped, approximately 400 in all, 75% to 90% fell in the Caucasian-associated ancestry cluster.

Notes on the study in general: Presence/absence analysis assumed near-uniform sequencing depth across donors.

Per the germline V gene, CDR1 is SGHRS and CDR2 is YFSETQ. CDR3 size: 12 residues. With V trimmed by 3 bases and J by 10 bases, 4 bases remained unmatched. The origin of this receptor is a woman between 18 and 29 years old in good health and CMV-seronegative. Material: PBMCs. This chain links TRBV5-1 with TRBJ2-1; 7 bases align to TRBD1. CDR3 sequence reads: CASSSRGWEQFF. CDR3 DNA sequence: TGCGCCAGCAGCTCCAGGGGGTGGGAGCAGTTCTTC.